Below, 2 T cell receptor beta chains from the same sample are listed, as sequenced in a study of blood T cell repertoires in COVID-19. TCRdb keeps only in-frame clones here, not all; method: immunoSEQ multiplex PCR. The sample has a few hundred thousand clones, approximately 91% seen once; the top ten hold around 12%. Sequencing was done on a sample of peripheral blood. The receptors originated from a woman between 55 and 75 years old with acute or convalescent COVID-19.

A single count supports this clone. The rearrangement joins TRBV5-1 to TRBJ2-7; D not resolved. The germline gives CDR1 SGHRS, CDR2 YFSETQ. This CDR3 region has 14 residues. Between the trimmed V and J ends, which lost 4 bases and 2 bases, there was a span of 13 bases. The CDR3: CASSPPLAPYEQYF. Written as DNA, the CDR3 is TGCGCCAGCAGCCCCCCGTTGGCCCCCTACGAGCAGTACTTC.

As regards this clone: The sample contains more than one DNA sequence encoding this CDR3. The chain carries TRBV7-9 and TRBJ1-1; no clear D. V lost 3 bases and J 0 bases, leaving 5 bases between the germline ends. CDR3 length equals 13 residues. Germline values: CDR1 SEHNR, CDR2 FQNEAQ (reference sequence). CDR3 residues: CASSLSVNTEAFF. CDR3 bases: TGTGCCAGCAGCTTGTCGGTGAACACTGAAGCTTTCTTT.